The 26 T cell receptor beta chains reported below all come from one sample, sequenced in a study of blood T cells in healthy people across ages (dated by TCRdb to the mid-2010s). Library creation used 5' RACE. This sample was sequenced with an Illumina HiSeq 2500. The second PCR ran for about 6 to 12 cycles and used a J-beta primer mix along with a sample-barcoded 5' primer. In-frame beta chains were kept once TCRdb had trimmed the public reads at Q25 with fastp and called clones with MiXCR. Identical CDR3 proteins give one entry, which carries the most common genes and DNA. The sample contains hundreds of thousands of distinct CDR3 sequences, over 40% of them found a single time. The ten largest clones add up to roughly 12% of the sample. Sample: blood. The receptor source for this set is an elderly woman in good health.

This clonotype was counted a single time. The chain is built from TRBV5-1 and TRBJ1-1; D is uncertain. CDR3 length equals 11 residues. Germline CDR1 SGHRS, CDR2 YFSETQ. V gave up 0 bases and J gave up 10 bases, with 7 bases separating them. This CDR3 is CASSLETSAFF. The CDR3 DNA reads TGCGCCAGCAGCTTGGAGACGTCAGCTTTCTTT.

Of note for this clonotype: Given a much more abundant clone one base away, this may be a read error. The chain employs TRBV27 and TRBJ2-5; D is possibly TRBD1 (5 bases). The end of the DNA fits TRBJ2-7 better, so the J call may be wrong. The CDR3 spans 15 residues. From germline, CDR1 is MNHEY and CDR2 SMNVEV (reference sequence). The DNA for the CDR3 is TGTGCCAGCAGCTTGAGACAGCCGTCGCGGTACGAGCAGTACTTC. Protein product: CASSLRQPSRYEQYF.

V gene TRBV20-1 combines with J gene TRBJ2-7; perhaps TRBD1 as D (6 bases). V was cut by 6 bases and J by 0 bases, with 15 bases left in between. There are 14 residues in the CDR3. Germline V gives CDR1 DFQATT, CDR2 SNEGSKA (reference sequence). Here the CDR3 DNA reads TGCAGTGCCACTTCAGGGGTTTCCTCCTACGAGCAGTACTTC. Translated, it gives CSATSGVSSYEQYF.

In nucleotides, the CDR3 is TGTGCCATCAGTTCGGACAGGGGGGTGAATGAGCAGTTCTTC. It yields the protein CAISSDRGVNEQFF. The rearrangement uses TRBV10-3 and TRBJ2-1, with TRBD1 identical over 10 bases. This CDR3 spans 14 amino acids. Germline-derived CDR1 and CDR2 are ENHRY and SYGVKD. V lost 5 bases and J lost 7; bases outside the gene matches: 5.

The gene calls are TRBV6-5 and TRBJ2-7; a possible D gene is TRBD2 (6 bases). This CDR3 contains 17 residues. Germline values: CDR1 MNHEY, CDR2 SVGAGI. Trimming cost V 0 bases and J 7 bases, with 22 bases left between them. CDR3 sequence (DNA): TGTGCCAGCAGTTACTCGTTTAGACGGGGGACTTACAATGAGCAGTACTTC. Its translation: CASSYSFRRGTYNEQYF.

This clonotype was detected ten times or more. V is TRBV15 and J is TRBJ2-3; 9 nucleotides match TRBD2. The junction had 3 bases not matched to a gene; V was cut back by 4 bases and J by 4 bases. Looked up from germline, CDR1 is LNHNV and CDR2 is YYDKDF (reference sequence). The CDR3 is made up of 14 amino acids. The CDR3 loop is CATSMTSGSDTQYF. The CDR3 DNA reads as TGTGCCACCAGCATGACTAGCGGATCAGATACGCAGTATTTT.

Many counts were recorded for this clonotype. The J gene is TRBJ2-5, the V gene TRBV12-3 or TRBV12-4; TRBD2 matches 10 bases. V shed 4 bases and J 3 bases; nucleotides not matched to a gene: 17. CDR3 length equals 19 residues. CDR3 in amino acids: CASSSRPHYLAGEEETQYF. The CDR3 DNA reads TGTGCCAGCAGTTCGCGACCCCATTACCTAGCGGGGGAGGAAGAGACCCAGTACTTC.

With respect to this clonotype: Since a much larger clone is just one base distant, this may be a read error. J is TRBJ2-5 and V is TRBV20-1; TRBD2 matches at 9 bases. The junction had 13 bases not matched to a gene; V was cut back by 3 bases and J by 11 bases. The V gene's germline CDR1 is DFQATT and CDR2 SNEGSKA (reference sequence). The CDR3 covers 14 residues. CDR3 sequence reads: CSASLAGPVDEQYF. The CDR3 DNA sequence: TGCAGTGCTAGCCTAGCGGGACCTGTGGATGAGCAGTACTTC.

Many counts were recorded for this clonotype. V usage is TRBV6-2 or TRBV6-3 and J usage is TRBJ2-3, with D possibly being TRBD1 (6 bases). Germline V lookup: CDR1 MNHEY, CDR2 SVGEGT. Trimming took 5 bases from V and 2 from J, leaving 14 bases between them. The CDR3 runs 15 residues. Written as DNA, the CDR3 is TGTGCCAGCAGTCGCCAGACAGGCCCCACAGATACGCAGTATTTT. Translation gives CASSRQTGPTDTQYF.

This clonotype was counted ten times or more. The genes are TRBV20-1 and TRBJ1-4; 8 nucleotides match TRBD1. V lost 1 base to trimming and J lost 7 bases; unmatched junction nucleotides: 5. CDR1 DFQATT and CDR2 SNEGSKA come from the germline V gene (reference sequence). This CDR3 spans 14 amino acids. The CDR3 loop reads CSARVAGGLEKLFF. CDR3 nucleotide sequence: TGCAGTGCTAGAGTTGCAGGGGGCCTTGAAAAACTGTTTTTT.

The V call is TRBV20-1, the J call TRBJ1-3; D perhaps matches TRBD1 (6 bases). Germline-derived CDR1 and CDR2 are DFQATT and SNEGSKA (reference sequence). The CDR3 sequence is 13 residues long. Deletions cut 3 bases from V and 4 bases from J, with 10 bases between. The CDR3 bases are TGCAGTGCTAGGTGGACAGACGGAAACACCATATATTTT. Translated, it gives CSARWTDGNTIYF.

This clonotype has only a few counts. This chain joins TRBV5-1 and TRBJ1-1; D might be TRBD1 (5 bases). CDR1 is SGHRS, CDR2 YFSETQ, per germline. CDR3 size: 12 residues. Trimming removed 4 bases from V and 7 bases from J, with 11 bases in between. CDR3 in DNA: TGCGCCAGCAGCCTAGGGACTAATGAAGCTTTCTTT. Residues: CASSLGTNEAFF.

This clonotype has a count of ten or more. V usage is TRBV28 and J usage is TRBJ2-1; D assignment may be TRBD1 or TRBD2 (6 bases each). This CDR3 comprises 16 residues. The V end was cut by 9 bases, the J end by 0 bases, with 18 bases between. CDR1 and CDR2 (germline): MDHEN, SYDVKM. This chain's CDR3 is CASLTRGVFSYNEQFF. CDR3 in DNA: TGTGCCAGTCTCACGAGGGGGGTCTTCTCCTACAATGAGCAGTTCTTC.

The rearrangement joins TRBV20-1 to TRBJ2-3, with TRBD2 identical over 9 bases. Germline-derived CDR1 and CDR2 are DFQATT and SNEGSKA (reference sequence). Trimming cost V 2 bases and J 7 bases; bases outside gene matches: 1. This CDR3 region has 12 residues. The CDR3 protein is CSARLAGNTQYF. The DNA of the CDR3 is TGCAGTGCTAGACTAGCGGGAAATACGCAGTATTTT.

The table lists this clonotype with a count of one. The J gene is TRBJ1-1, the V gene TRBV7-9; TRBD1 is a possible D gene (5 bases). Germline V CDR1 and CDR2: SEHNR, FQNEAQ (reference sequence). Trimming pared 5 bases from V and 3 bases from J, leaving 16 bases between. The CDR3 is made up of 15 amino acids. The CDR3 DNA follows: TGTGCCAGCAGCCCCCGATTGGGGGATGACACTGAAGCTTTCTTT. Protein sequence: CASSPRLGDDTEAFF.

The CDR3 coding sequence is TGTGCCAGCAGCCTGGGACTAGCTGCGGGAGAGCAGTACTTC. As protein: CASSLGLAAGEQYF. The V call is TRBV3-1, the J call TRBJ2-7; 9 nucleotides align to TRBD2. Germline assignment: CDR1 LGHDT and CDR2 YNNKEL (reference sequence). With V trimmed by 4 bases and J by 7 bases, 8 bases remained unmatched. The CDR3 sequence is 14 residues long.

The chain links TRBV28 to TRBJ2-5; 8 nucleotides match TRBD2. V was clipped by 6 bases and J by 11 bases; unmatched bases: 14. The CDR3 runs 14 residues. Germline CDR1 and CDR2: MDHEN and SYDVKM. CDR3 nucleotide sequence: TGTGCCAGCAGACAGAGCGGGAGCTCCAATGAGCAGTACTTC. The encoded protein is CASRQSGSSNEQYF.

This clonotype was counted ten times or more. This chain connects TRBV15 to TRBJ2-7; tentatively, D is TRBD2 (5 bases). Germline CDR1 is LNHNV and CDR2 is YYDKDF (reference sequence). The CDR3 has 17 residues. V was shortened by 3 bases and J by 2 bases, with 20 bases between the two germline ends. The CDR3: CATSRGSAFRIPYEQYF. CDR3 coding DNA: TGTGCCACCAGCAGGGGTAGCGCCTTTCGAATTCCCTACGAGCAGTACTTC.

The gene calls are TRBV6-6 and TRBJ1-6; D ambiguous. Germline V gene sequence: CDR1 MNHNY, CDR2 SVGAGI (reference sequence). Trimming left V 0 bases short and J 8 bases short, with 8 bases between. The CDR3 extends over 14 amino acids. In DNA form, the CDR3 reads TGTGCCAGCAGTTACTCGTCACGGGATTCACCCCTCCACTTT. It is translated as CASSYSSRDSPLHF.

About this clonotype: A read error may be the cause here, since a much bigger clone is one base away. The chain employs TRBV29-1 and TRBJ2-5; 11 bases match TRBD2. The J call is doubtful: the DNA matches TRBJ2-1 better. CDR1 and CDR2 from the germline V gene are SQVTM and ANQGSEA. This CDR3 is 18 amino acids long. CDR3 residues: CSVETASGGRRYQETQFF. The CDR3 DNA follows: TGCAGCGTTGAAACGGCTAGCGGGGGGAGACGGTACCAAGAGACCCAGTTCTTC.

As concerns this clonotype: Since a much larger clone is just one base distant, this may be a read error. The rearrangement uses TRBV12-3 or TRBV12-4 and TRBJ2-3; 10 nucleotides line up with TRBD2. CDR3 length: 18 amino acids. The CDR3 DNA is TGTGCCTGCAGTCCTGCACTAGCGGGGATCGATAACACAGATACGCAGTATTTT. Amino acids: CACSPALAGIDNTDTQYF.

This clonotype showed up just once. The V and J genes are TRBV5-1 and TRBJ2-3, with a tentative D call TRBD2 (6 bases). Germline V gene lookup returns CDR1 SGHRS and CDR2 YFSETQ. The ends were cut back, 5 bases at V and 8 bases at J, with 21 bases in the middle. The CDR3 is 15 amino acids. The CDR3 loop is CASSWASEGEGTQYF. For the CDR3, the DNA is TGCGCCAGCAGTTGGGCTAGCGAAGGGGAAGGTACGCAGTATTTT.

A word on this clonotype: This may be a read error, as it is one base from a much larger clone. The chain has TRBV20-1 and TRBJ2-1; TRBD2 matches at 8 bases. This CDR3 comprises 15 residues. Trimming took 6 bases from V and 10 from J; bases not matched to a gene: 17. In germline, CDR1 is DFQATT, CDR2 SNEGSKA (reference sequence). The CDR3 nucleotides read TGCAGTGCGAACCAACTAGCGGAAGAGTCCTACGAGCAGTTCTTC. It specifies CSANQLAEESYEQFF.

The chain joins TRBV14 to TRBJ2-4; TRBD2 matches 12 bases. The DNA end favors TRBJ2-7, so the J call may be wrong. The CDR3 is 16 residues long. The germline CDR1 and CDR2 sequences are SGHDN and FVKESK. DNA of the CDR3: TGTGCCAGCAGCCACGAACTAGCGGGAGGTGCCGACGAGCAGTACTTC. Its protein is CASSHELAGGADEQYF.

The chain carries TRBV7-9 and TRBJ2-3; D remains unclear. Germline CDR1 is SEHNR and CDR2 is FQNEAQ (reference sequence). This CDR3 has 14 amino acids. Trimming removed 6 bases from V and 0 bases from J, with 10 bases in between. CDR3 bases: TGTGCCAGCAGTAATACCCGTAGCACAGATACGCAGTATTTT. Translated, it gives CASSNTRSTDTQYF.

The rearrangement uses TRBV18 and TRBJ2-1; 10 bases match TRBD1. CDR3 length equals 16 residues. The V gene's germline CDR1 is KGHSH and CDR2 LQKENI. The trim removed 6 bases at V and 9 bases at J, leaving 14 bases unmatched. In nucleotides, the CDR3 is TGTGCCAGCTCCCCAACCCGGGACAGGGGACCGGCTGAGCAGTTCTTC. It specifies CASSPTRDRGPAEQFF.